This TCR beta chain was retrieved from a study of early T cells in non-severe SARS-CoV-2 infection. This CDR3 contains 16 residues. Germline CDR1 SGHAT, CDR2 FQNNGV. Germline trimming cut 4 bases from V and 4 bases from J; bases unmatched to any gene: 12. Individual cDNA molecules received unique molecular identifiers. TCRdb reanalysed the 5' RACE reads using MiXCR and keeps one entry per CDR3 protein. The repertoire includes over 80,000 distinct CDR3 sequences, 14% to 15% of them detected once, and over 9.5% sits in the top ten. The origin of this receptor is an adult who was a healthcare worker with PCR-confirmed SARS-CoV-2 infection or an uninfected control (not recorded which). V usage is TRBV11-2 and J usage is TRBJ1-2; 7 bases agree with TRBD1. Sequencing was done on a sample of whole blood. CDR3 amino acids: CASSSVTGTKSYGYTF. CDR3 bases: TGTGCCAGCAGCTCAGTGACAGGGACGAAATCCTATGGCTACACCTTC. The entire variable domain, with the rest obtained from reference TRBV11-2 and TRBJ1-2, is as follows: EAGVAQSPRYKIIEKRQSVAFWCNPISGHATLYWYQQILGQGPKLLIQFQNNGVVDDSQLPKDRFSAERLKGVDSTLKIQPAKLEDSAVYLCASSSVTGTKSYGYTFGSGTRLTVV.